This T cell receptor (beta chain) was recorded in a study of response to subunit inactivated influenza vaccine. The CDR3 totals 15 residues. Trimming removed 2 bases from V and 4 bases from J; junction bases left unmatched: 4. CDR1 is SGDLS and CDR2 is YYNGEE in the germline V gene. TCRdb reprocessed the RT-PCR reads via MiXCR and lists one record per CDR3 protein. The sample consists of approximately 200,000 distinct CDR3 sequences, around an eighth of them appearing once. This receptor was taken from a man aged 45 to 65 who received an inactivated influenza vaccine. The chain combines TRBV9 with TRBJ2-1; 9 bases fit TRBD2. This sample comprised CD8+ T cells sorted from PBMCs, obtained roughly 5 days after vaccination. The CDR3 loop is CASSVSGSTYNEQFF. For the CDR3, the DNA is TGTGCCAGCAGCGTTAGCGGGAGTACATACAATGAGCAGTTCTTC.